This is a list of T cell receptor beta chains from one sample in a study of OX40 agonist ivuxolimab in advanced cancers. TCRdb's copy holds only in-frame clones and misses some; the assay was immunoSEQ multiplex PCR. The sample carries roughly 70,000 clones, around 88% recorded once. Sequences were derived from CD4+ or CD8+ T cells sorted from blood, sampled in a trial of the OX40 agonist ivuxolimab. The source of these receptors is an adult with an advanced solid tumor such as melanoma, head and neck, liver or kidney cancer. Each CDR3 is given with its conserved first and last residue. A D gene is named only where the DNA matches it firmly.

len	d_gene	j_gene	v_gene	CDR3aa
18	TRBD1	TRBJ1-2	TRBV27	CASSLYPPQGAISDGYTF
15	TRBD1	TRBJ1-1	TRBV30	CAWSETGGMNTEAFF
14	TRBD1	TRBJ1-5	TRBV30	CAWSQGDSNQPQHF
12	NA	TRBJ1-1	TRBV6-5	CASSYSGDEAFF
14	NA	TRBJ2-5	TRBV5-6	CASSISTEQETQYF
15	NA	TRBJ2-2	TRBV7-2	CASSLHVLNTGELFF
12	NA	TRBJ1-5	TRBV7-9	CASGFSNQPQHF
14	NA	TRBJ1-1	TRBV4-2	CASSQDTANTEAFF
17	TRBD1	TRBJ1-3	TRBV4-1	CASSQDVSGTVRNTIYF
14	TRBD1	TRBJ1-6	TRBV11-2	CASSLRQGNSPLHF
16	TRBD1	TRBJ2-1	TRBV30	CAWSDNRGRSREEQFF
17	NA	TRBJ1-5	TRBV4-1	CASSADITGRALQPQHF
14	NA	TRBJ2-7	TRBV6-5	CASSYLGGTYEQYF
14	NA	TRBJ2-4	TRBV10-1	CASSESEVGNIQYF
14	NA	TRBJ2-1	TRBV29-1	CSVAQGNQYNEQFF
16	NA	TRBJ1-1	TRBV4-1	CASSQGERGTLIGAFF
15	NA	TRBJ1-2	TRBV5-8	CASSFRVVPNYGYTF
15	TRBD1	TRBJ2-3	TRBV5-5	CASSPQGASTDTQYF
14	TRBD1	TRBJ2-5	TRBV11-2	CASSRGGQQETQYF
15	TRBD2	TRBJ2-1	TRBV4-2	CASSQASGGNNEQFF
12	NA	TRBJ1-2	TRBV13	CASSPVTVGYTF
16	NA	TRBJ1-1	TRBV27	CASSLSGTPFGTEAFF
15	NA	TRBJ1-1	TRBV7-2	CASRFLQGVGTEAFF
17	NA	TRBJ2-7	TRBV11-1	CASSPPSDSHYSYEQYF
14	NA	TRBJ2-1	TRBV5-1	CASSLAGPPDEQFF
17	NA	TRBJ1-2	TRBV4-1	CASSQGRGTGSPSGYTF
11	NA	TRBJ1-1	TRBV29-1	CSVARDTEAFF
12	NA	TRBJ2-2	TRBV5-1	CASSLQAGELFF
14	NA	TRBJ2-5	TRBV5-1	CASSPAPDLETQYF
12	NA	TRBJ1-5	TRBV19	CASSIGIQPQHF
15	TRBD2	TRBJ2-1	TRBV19	CASSIRTSGHNEQFF